The 16 T cell receptor beta chains presented below share a single source sample, sequenced in a study of CD8 T cells in ankylosing spondylitis. Their recognized antigens are unknown. TCRdb recomputed calls from the 5' RACE reads with MiXCR, one row per CDR3 protein. The sample lists fewer than 250,000 distinct CDR3 sequences, around 17% occurring once. Whole-study findings and limits: For ankylosing spondylitis blood, a TCR beta motif of under 10 highly homologous variants appeared characteristic.

Sequences were obtained from blood, either unsorted or a sorted T cell fraction (not recorded which). Receptors were obtained from a male donor with ankylosing spondylitis.

This clonotype appeared a few times. The chain uses TRBV5-1 and TRBJ2-2, with TRBD2 as a possible D gene (6 bases). This CDR3 has 14 amino acids. Trimming cost V 6 bases and J 0 bases, with 9 bases left between them. CDR1 and CDR2 (germline): SGHRS, YFSETQ. CDR3 residues: CASKDYSNTGELFF. DNA for the CDR3: TGCGCCAGCAAGGACTACTCGAACACCGGGGAGCTGTTTTTT. The full variable domain, rest sourced from reference TRBV5-1 and TRBJ2-2, is KAGVTQTPRYLIKTRGQQVTLSCSPISGHRSVSWYQQTPGQGLQFLFEYFSETQRNKGNFPGRFSGRQFSNSRSEMNVSTLELGDSALYLCASKDYSNTGELFFGEGSRLTVL.

This chain connects TRBV24-1 to TRBJ2-5, with a possible D match to TRBD1 (5 bases). Trimming removed 3 bases from V and 2 bases from J, with 6 bases in between. The germline V gene has CDR1 KGHDR and CDR2 SFDVKD. The CDR3 runs 13 residues. CDR3 nucleotide sequence: TGTGCCACCAGTGATGCAGGGCAAGAGACCCAGTACTTC. Protein: CATSDAGQETQYF.

This clonotype was detected a few times. This chain links TRBV24-1 with TRBJ2-2; TRBD2 matches at 8 bases. Germline assignment: CDR1 KGHDR and CDR2 SFDVKD. V shed 3 bases, J shed 2 bases, and the junction held 4 bases outside the gene matches. The CDR3 loop spans 16 amino acids. The CDR3 sequence: CATSDPTSGNTGELFF. DNA of the CDR3: TGTGCCACCAGTGATCCAACTAGCGGTAACACCGGGGAGCTGTTTTTT.

This clonotype was found a few times. This chain connects TRBV12-3 or TRBV12-4 to TRBJ2-7; 8 bases align to TRBD2. The CDR3 has 18 residues. Trimming cost V 3 bases and J 3 bases; bases outside gene matches: 16. CDR3 in amino acids: CASSLSPGGGLRDYEQYF. CDR3 DNA: TGTGCCAGCAGTTTGTCGCCGGGAGGGGGTCTGAGGGACTACGAGCAGTACTTC.

The chain combines TRBV7-2 with TRBJ2-1; 7 bases fit TRBD2. V shed 3 bases and J 4 bases; nucleotides not matched to a gene: 6. CDR1 and CDR2 (germline): SGHTA, FQGNSA. The CDR3 totals 15 residues. The CDR3: CASSLFSGSYNEQFF. DNA of the CDR3: TGTGCCAGCAGCTTGTTTAGCGGGTCTTACAATGAGCAGTTCTTC.

This clonotype was recorded once. The CDR3 nucleotides are TGTGCCAGCAGTACTACCGAGGGGGCGAGCGAGCAGTACTTC. The encoded protein is CASSTTEGASEQYF. V and J are TRBV12-3 or TRBV12-4 and TRBJ2-7; 7 bases map to TRBD1. J gave up 6 bases and V 5 bases, and 10 bases lay outside the gene matches. The CDR3 is 14 amino acids.

This sequence joins TRBV7-3 and TRBJ2-1; either TRBD1 or TRBD2 may supply D (6 bases each). The CDR3 runs to 21 residues. The V gene lost 5 bases and the J gene lost 0 bases, with 29 bases spanning the gap. The germline CDR1 and CDR2 sequences are SGHTA and FQGTGA. CDR3: CASSLSYRESASESSYNEQFF. In DNA, the CDR3 is TGTGCCAGCAGCCTAAGTTACAGGGAGTCGGCTAGCGAGAGCTCCTACAATGAGCAGTTCTTC.

The rearrangement uses TRBV15 and TRBJ2-3; D gene ambiguous. CDR3 size: 11 residues. CDR1 is LNHNV and CDR2 is YYDKDF in the germline V gene (reference sequence). V was shortened by 5 bases and J by 5 bases, with 5 bases between the two germline ends. The CDR3 sequence: CATSQRDTQYF. The CDR3 DNA is TGTGCCACCAGCCAGCGAGATACGCAGTATTTT.

This clonotype was counted at least ten times. The chain carries TRBV4-3 and TRBJ2-5; 9 nucleotides agree with TRBD1. There are 16 residues in the CDR3. CDR1 and CDR2 from the germline V gene are LGHNA and YSLEER. V gave up 1 base and J gave up 5 bases; unmatched junction bases: 8. In DNA form, the CDR3 reads TGCGCCAGCAGCCAAGCACCGCCCGGACAGGGGGAGACCCAGTACTTC. This encodes CASSQAPPGQGETQYF.

This clonotype was seen a few times. This rearrangement joins TRBV4-1 to TRBJ2-5, with TRBD1 matching 7 bases. V gave up 4 bases and J gave up 2 bases; unmatched junction bases: 10. The length of the CDR3 is 16 residues. Germline CDR1 and CDR2: MGHRA and YSYEKL. The CDR3 nucleotides are TGCGCCAGCAGCCCCGGAGACAGGGTGACACAAGAGACCCAGTACTTC. It specifies CASSPGDRVTQETQYF.

This clonotype came up once. The gene calls are TRBV27 and TRBJ2-1; 7 bases line up with TRBD2. CDR3 size: 15 residues. With 5 bases clipped from V and 1 base from J, the junction kept 5 bases outside the gene matches. Germline CDR1 MNHEY, CDR2 SMNVEV (reference sequence). Written as DNA, the CDR3 is TGTGCCAGCAGTGCTAGCGGACGATCCTACAATGAGCAGTTCTTC. Its protein is CASSASGRSYNEQFF.

The chain joins TRBV5-8 to TRBJ2-1; a weak D match, TRBD2 (5 bases). The length of the CDR3 is 13 residues. The V end was cut by 2 bases, the J end by 10 bases, with 13 bases between. Germline CDR1 and CDR2: SGHTS and YDEGEE. The DNA for the CDR3 is TGTGCCAGCAGCTTAAGGCCCCGAGGGGAGCAGTTCTTC. Translation gives CASSLRPRGEQFF.

This clonotype was counted a few times. This chain joins TRBV4-3 and TRBJ2-1, with D perhaps matching TRBD1 or TRBD2 (6 bases each). The CDR3 covers 16 residues. From germline, CDR1 is LGHNA and CDR2 YSLEER. V lost 1 base and J lost 2, with 12 bases in between. CDR3 DNA sequence: TGCGCCAGCAGCCAAGGTTCTAGGGGGGCCTACAATGAGCAGTTCTTC. The encoded protein is CASSQGSRGAYNEQFF.

This clonotype was seen only a few times. V usage is TRBV20-1 and J usage is TRBJ2-7; the D gene could be TRBD1 or TRBD2 (5 bases each). V was cut by 2 bases and J by 0 bases, with 17 bases left in between. This CDR3 is built from 16 residues. Germline CDR1 and CDR2: DFQATT and SNEGSKA (reference sequence). DNA of the CDR3: TGCAGTGCTAGAAAGTTTGGTGGGGGATTCTCCTACGAGCAGTACTTC. Amino acid sequence: CSARKFGGGFSYEQYF.

The J gene is TRBJ1-4, the V gene TRBV2; D gene uncertain. The CDR3 is 16 residues long. The germline V and J ends were trimmed by 0 bases and 2 bases, with 10 bases remaining between them. The germline V gene encodes CDR1 SNHLY and CDR2 FYNNEI. The CDR3 DNA reads TGTGCCAGCAGTGAAGCAGAGATAGGGACTAATGAAAAACTGTTTTTT. Amino acid sequence: CASSEAEIGTNEKLFF.

This clonotype came up a few times. The rearrangement links TRBV19 to TRBJ2-6; D remains unclear. From germline, CDR1 is LNHDA and CDR2 SQIVND (reference sequence). The CDR3 sequence is 15 residues long. V lost 3 bases and J lost 0, with 6 bases in between. CDR3 DNA: TGTGCCAGTAGTATGTGGGCCTCTGGGGCCAACGTCCTGACTTTC. Its protein is CASSMWASGANVLTF.